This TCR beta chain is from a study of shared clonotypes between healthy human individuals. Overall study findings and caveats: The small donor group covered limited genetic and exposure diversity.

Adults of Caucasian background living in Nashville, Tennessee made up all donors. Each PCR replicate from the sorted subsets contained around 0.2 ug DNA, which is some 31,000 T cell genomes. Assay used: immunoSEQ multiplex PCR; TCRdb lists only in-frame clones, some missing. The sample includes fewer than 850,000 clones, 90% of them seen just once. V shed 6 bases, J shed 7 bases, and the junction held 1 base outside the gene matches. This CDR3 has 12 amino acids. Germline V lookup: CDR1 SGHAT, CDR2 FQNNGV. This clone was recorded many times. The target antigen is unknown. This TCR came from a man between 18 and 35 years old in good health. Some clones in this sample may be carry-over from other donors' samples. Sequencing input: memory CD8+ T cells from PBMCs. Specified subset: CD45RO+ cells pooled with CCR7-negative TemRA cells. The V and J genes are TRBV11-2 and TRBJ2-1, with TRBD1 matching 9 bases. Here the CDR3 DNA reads TGTGCCAGCAGACAGGGGGCGAATGAGCAGTTCTTC. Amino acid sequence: CASRQGANEQFF.